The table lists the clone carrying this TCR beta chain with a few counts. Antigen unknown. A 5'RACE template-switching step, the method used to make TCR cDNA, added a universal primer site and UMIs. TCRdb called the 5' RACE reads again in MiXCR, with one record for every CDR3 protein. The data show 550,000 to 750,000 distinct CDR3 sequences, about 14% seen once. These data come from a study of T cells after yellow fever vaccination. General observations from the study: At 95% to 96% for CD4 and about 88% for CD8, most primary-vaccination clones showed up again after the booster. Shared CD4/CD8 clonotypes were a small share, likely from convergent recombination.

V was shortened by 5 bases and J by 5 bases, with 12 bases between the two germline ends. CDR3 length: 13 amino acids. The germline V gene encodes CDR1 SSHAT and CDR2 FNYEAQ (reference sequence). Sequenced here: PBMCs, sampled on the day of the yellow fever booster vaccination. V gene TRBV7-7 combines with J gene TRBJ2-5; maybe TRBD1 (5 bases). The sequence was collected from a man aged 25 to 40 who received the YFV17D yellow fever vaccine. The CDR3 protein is CASSPGHPETQYF. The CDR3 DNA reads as TGTGCCAGCAGCCCCGGACACCCCGAGACCCAGTACTTC.